This T cell receptor beta chain was recorded in a study of blood T cell repertoires in COVID-19. The repertoire was sequenced with immunoSEQ multiplex PCR; TCRdb's copy has only in-frame clones and lacks some. In the table there are about 200,000 clones, approximately 84% of which are singletons. V lost 8 bases, J lost 0 bases, and 8 bases lay in between. Germline V gives CDR1 ENHRY, CDR2 SYGVKD. The CDR3 has 12 amino acids. This TCR came from a man aged 40-55 years with active or convalescent COVID-19. The specimen sequenced was peripheral blood. V and J are TRBV10-3 and TRBJ2-7, with TRBD1 as a possible D gene (6 bases). CDR3 coding DNA: TGTGCCATCCTGGACAGCTCCTACGAGCAGTACTTC. Its protein is CAILDSSYEQYF.